The clone carrying this T cell receptor (beta chain) was seen only once. No antigen is known for it. The data were obtained in a study of cytomegalovirus exposure and HLA in healthy donors. Study-wide results and limits: A highly shared variant cluster was judged a likely technical artifact.

PCR amplification relied on 60 Vbeta primers (plus 13 Jbeta primers). Data came from immunoSEQ multiplex PCR; TCRdb stores just in-frame clones and leaves some out. The table includes about 170,000 clones, approximately 77% detected once. CDR1 and CDR2 (germline): MNHNS, SASEGT. V lost 3 bases, J lost 2 bases, and 15 bases lay in between. The CDR3 extends over 16 amino acids. The source of this sequence is a male donor in good health and CMV-seronegative. This rearrangement joins TRBV6-1 to TRBJ2-3, with D possibly TRBD2 on 5 matching bases. The sequenced material came from PBMCs. The CDR3 DNA is TGTGCCAGCAGTGAGTTCCCCGGGGTGGTCACAGATACGCAGTATTTT. It encodes CASSEFPGVVTDTQYF.